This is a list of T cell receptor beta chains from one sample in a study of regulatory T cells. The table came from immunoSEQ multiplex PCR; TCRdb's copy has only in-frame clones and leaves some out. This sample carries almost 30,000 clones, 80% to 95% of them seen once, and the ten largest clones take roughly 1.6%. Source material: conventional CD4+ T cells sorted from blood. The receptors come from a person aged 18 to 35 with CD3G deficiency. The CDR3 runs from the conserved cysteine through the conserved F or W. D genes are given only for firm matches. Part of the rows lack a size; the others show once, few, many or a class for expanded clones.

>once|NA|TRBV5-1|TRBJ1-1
CASSRGQVGMNTEAFF
TGCGCCAGCAGCCGGGGACAAGTCGGGATGAACACTGAAGCTTTCTTT
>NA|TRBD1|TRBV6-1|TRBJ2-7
CASTSPGQSSYEQYF
TGTGCCAGCACCTCTCCGGGACAGAGCTCCTACGAGCAGTACTTC
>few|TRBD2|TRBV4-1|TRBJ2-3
CASSQTVLAGKTDTQYF
TGCGCCAGCAGCCAAACCGTACTAGCGGGAAAGACAGATACGCAGTATTTT
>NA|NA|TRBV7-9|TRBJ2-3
CASSLGTVTDTQYF
TGTGCCAGCAGCTTAGGGACAGTCACAGATACGCAGTATTTT
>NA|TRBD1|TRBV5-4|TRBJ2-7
CASSWAGQDARGYF
TGTGCCAGCAGCTGGGCGGGACAGGACGCTCGGGGGTACTTC
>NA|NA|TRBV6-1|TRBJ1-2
CASSEFPQRNPYGYTF
TGTGCCAGCAGTGAATTCCCGCAGAGGAACCCCTATGGCTACACCTTC
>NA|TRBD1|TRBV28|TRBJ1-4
CASRDRGHRDEKLFF
TGTGCCAGCAGGGACAGGGGGCATAGGGATGAAAAACTGTTTTTT
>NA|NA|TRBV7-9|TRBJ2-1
CASSLVKLLSSYNEQFF
TGTGCCAGCAGCTTAGTAAAACTCTTGAGCTCCTACAATGAGCAGTTCTTC
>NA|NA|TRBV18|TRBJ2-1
CASSPQGNEQFF
TGTGCCAGCTCACCGCAGGGGAATGAGCAGTTCTTC
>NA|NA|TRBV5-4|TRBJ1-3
CASSLVGVGGYSGNTIYF
TGTGCCAGCAGCTTGGTAGGCGTGGGCGGATACTCTGGAAACACCATATATTTT
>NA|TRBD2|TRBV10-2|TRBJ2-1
CASSEAVAGGNEQFF
TGCGCCAGCAGTGAGGCGGTAGCGGGAGGCAATGAGCAGTTCTTC